Listed below are T cell receptor beta chains from one sample, sequenced in a study of human T cells and chemical hapten exposure. TCRdb analysed the RACE reads with MiXCR anew, one entry per CDR3 protein. Among about 49,000 distinct CDR3 sequences, around 9.3% were seen once, and the ten largest hold 4.5%. The sample was whole blood, taken in connection with sensitization to the hapten diphenylcyclopropenone (DPC). Receptor source: a woman aged 50 to 65 with alopecia areata. Some clones in this sample may be carry-over from other donors' samples. Each CDR3 is given with its conserved first and last residue. Fields, in order: CDR3 DNA, CDR3 protein, D gene, clone size, J gene, V gene. The D gene is left open where the match is weak. The size of a clone is reported for some rows only, either as once, few or many, or as a class for expanded clones.

cdr3_nt: TGTGCCAGCAGCTTAGTGTCTAGCGGAGTGGATGAGCAGTTCTTC
cdr3_aa: CASSLVSSGVDEQFF
d_call: TRBD2
clone_size: many
j_call: TRBJ2-1
v_call: TRBV7-6

cdr3_nt: TGCAGTGCTATCAGCGGGACTGGCACAGATACGCAGTATTTT
cdr3_aa: CSAISGTGTDTQYF
d_call: TRBD2
clone_size: many
j_call: TRBJ2-3
v_call: TRBV20-1

cdr3_nt: TGTGCCAGCAGCTTCACGGTCGAGCCCGGCGGGACCCAGTACTTC
cdr3_aa: CASSFTVEPGGTQYF
d_call: .
clone_size: .
j_call: TRBJ2-5
v_call: TRBV5-6

cdr3_nt: TGTGCCAGCAGCCAGGAGACAGGGGTGATCGAAAAACTGTTTTTT
cdr3_aa: CASSQETGVIEKLFF
d_call: TRBD1
clone_size: many
j_call: TRBJ1-4
v_call: TRBV3-1

cdr3_nt: TGTGCCAGCAGTTCCACCCCGGGACAAGACTCTGGAAACACCATATATTTT
cdr3_aa: CASSSTPGQDSGNTIYF
d_call: .
clone_size: many
j_call: TRBJ1-3
v_call: TRBV6-2/TRBV6-3

cdr3_nt: TGTGCCAGCAGCCTAGGGGCAGTTCAAGAGACCCAGTACTTC
cdr3_aa: CASSLGAVQETQYF
d_call: .
clone_size: many
j_call: TRBJ2-5
v_call: TRBV7-9

cdr3_nt: TGCAGTGCTAGAGATCTAACTGGGGGATCCACCACCGGGGAGCTGTTTTTT
cdr3_aa: CSARDLTGGSTTGELFF
d_call: .
clone_size: many
j_call: TRBJ2-2
v_call: TRBV20-1

cdr3_nt: TGTGCCAGCAGTGCTGCCCTCGGGGGGTCCTACAATGAGCAGTTCTTC
cdr3_aa: CASSAALGGSYNEQFF
d_call: TRBD2
clone_size: many
j_call: TRBJ2-1
v_call: TRBV25-1

cdr3_nt: TGCAGCGTTGGTAGCACCCGCACAGATACGCAGTATTTT
cdr3_aa: CSVGSTRTDTQYF
d_call: .
clone_size: many
j_call: TRBJ2-3
v_call: TRBV29-1

cdr3_nt: TGTGCCAGCGTAACAGGGGCCCTCTATAATTCACCCCTCCACTTT
cdr3_aa: CASVTGALYNSPLHF
d_call: TRBD1
clone_size: few
j_call: TRBJ1-6
v_call: TRBV28

cdr3_nt: TGTGCCAGCAGCGATCGAGCGGGAGTCTACAATGAGCAGTTCTTC
cdr3_aa: CASSDRAGVYNEQFF
d_call: TRBD2
clone_size: many
j_call: TRBJ2-1
v_call: TRBV5-8

cdr3_nt: TGCAGCGCTCTCCTTCTTAGCGGGATCCCTCCGGGTGAGCAGTTCTTC
cdr3_aa: CSALLLSGIPPGEQFF
d_call: TRBD2
clone_size: .
j_call: TRBJ2-1
v_call: TRBV29-1

cdr3_nt: TGCAGCGTGAACCCACAGGGGAACGAGCAGTACTTC
cdr3_aa: CSVNPQGNEQYF
d_call: TRBD1
clone_size: few
j_call: TRBJ2-7
v_call: TRBV29-1

cdr3_nt: TGTGCCAGCAGCTTCAGCGGGAGGCCCCTCGCGAACACCGGGGAGCTGTTTTTT
cdr3_aa: CASSFSGRPLANTGELFF
d_call: TRBD2
clone_size: many
j_call: TRBJ2-2
v_call: TRBV7-2

cdr3_nt: TGCGCCAGCAGCTTCTTACCACGGACAGGGGGCGCAGGAAATGAGCAGTTCTTC
cdr3_aa: CASSFLPRTGGAGNEQFF
d_call: TRBD1
clone_size: many
j_call: TRBJ2-1
v_call: TRBV5-1

cdr3_nt: TGTGCCAGCAGCTTAGCCGGAACCAAGGGGGAGACCCAGTACTTC
cdr3_aa: CASSLAGTKGETQYF
d_call: .
clone_size: many
j_call: TRBJ2-5
v_call: TRBV11-2

cdr3_nt: TGTGCCAGCGGGGGAGCTAGCGGGACGAAAGCGGGGAACATTCAGTACTTC
cdr3_aa: CASGGASGTKAGNIQYF
d_call: TRBD2
clone_size: medium-sized
j_call: TRBJ2-4
v_call: TRBV9

cdr3_nt: TGTGCCAGCAGCTTAAGGCCGGGGTCCAGCGAGCAGTACTTC
cdr3_aa: CASSLRPGSSEQYF
d_call: .
clone_size: many
j_call: TRBJ2-7
v_call: TRBV7-2

cdr3_nt: TGTGCCAGCAGCCAGTTCGGGGGCGACTCCTATAATTCACCCCTCCACTTT
cdr3_aa: CASSQFGGDSYNSPLHF
d_call: .
clone_size: many
j_call: TRBJ1-6
v_call: TRBV2

cdr3_nt: TGTGCCAGCAGCTGGGACGGGACCGGGGAGCTGTTTTTT
cdr3_aa: CASSWDGTGELFF
d_call: .
clone_size: many
j_call: TRBJ2-2
v_call: TRBV7-9

cdr3_nt: TGCGCCAGCACCAAAGGCAGCTCGAACACCGGGGAGCTGTTTTTT
cdr3_aa: CASTKGSSNTGELFF
d_call: .
clone_size: many
j_call: TRBJ2-2
v_call: TRBV10-1

cdr3_nt: TGCAGCGTTGAGCAGGGGAACACCGGGGAGCTGTTTTTT
cdr3_aa: CSVEQGNTGELFF
d_call: .
clone_size: many
j_call: TRBJ2-2
v_call: TRBV29-1

cdr3_nt: TGTGCCAGCAGTTTAGGGACAGGAGGGTTCAAGGCCTACGAGCAGTACTTC
cdr3_aa: CASSLGTGGFKAYEQYF
d_call: TRBD1
clone_size: many
j_call: TRBJ2-7
v_call: TRBV28

cdr3_nt: TGTGCCAGCAGCCGTAGCGGGAGCACAGATACGCAGTATTTT
cdr3_aa: CASSRSGSTDTQYF
d_call: TRBD2
clone_size: .
j_call: TRBJ2-3
v_call: TRBV11-3

cdr3_nt: TGTGCCAGCAGCTTGGGGTCATTCACAGATACGCAGTATTTT
cdr3_aa: CASSLGSFTDTQYF
d_call: .
clone_size: few
j_call: TRBJ2-3
v_call: TRBV11-2

cdr3_nt: TGTGCCAGCAGTGTAACGGGTTTCCAGCCCCAGCATTTT
cdr3_aa: CASSVTGFQPQHF
d_call: .
clone_size: many
j_call: TRBJ1-5
v_call: TRBV2

cdr3_nt: TGCAGCGTTGAAGGAAGCTATGGCTACACCTTC
cdr3_aa: CSVEGSYGYTF
d_call: .
clone_size: few
j_call: TRBJ1-2
v_call: TRBV29-1

cdr3_nt: TGTGCCAGCAGCCGGTGGGACGGCAAAAACTACGAGCAGTACTTC
cdr3_aa: CASSRWDGKNYEQYF
d_call: .
clone_size: many
j_call: TRBJ2-7
v_call: TRBV7-9

cdr3_nt: TGTGCCAGCACCGTGGACAGACAGTCACCCCTCCACTTT
cdr3_aa: CASTVDRQSPLHF
d_call: .
clone_size: once
j_call: TRBJ1-6
v_call: TRBV2

cdr3_nt: TGTGCCAGCAGTGAAGGTAGTCTACTACCGGGCGAGCAGTACTTC
cdr3_aa: CASSEGSLLPGEQYF
d_call: .
clone_size: many
j_call: TRBJ2-7
v_call: TRBV6-1